This passage covers 18 T cell receptor beta chains from one sample sequenced in a study of response to subunit inactivated influenza vaccine. TCRdb re-derived calls from the RT-PCR reads in MiXCR, one entry per CDR3 protein. The data contain around 490,000 distinct CDR3 sequences, about 7.6% of them singletons. The source material was PBMCs from blood, sampled approximately 25 months after vaccination. Receptors were obtained from a man aged 50 to 69 who received an inactivated influenza vaccine.

This clonotype was counted between two and nine times. The gene calls are TRBV12-3 or TRBV12-4 and TRBJ1-2; tentative D call: TRBD1 (6 bases). The CDR3 length is 14 residues. With 5 bases removed from V and 2 bases from J, the gap between germline ends came to 12 bases. The CDR3 nucleotides are TGTGCCAGCAGTCCCGGGGGGCGAAACTATGGCTACACCTTC. It yields the protein CASSPGGRNYGYTF.

In this sample, this clonotype turned up many times. CDR3 coding DNA: TGTGCCAGCATAGCGAACCGGGGTGGGGAGCAGTTCTTC. This sequence encodes CASIANRGGEQFF. The chain links TRBV6-2 or TRBV6-3 to TRBJ2-1, with D possibly TRBD2 on 5 matching bases. With 7 bases removed from V and 10 bases from J, the gap between germline ends came to 17 bases. Germline lookup yields CDR1 MNHEY and CDR2 SVGEGT. The CDR3 length is 13 residues.

The V gene is TRBV11-2, the J gene TRBJ1-4; 7 bases map to TRBD1. J gave up 3 bases and V 5 bases, and 9 bases lay outside the gene matches. The CDR3 runs to 16 residues. The germline V gene has CDR1 SGHAT and CDR2 FQNNGV. The CDR3, as DNA: TGTGCCAGCAGCCCGTGGAGACAGGGTTCTAATGAAAAACTGTTTTTT. Amino acids: CASSPWRQGSNEKLFF. Full variable domain (outside the CDR3, taken from reference TRBV11-2 and TRBJ1-4): EAGVAQSPRYKIIEKRQSVAFWCNPISGHATLYWYQQILGQGPKLLIQFQNNGVVDDSQLPKDRFSAERLKGVDSTLKIQPAKLEDSAVYLCASSPWRQGSNEKLFFGSGTQLSVL.

This clonotype was observed at least ten times. V is TRBV10-3 and J is TRBJ2-3, with 7 bases aligning to TRBD2. The CDR3 consists of 13 residues. V lost 3 bases, J lost 4 bases, and 1 base stayed unmatched. Germline V CDR1 and CDR2: ENHRY, SYGVKD. The CDR3 here is CAISDRGADTQYF. Here the CDR3 DNA reads TGTGCCATCAGTGACCGGGGGGCAGATACGCAGTATTTT.

DNA of the CDR3: TGCGCCAGCAGCCCACAGGGGGCGAGGGATGAAAAACTGTTTTTT. Protein sequence: CASSPQGARDEKLFF. The V and J genes are TRBV5-1 and TRBJ1-4, with 9 bases aligning to TRBD1. The CDR3 extends over 15 amino acids. J gave up 6 bases and V 4 bases, and 7 bases lay outside the gene matches. Germline CDR1 is SGHRS and CDR2 is YFSETQ.

This chain links TRBV29-1 with TRBJ1-1; TRBD1 might be the D (5 bases). The germline V gene encodes CDR1 SQVTM and CDR2 ANQGSEA. The CDR3 has 15 amino acids. The V end was cut by 6 bases, the J end by 2 bases, with 19 bases between. CDR3 residues: CSVFPLRGANTEAFF. Written as DNA, the CDR3 is TGCAGCGTCTTCCCTTTAAGGGGTGCAAACACTGAAGCTTTCTTT.

In this sample, this clonotype turned up many times. J is TRBJ1-1 and V is TRBV20-1, with 7 positions matching TRBD1. The germline CDR1 and CDR2 sequences are DFQATT and SNEGSKA (reference sequence). This CDR3 has 14 residues. Germline trimming cut 0 bases from V and 1 base from J; bases unmatched to any gene: 2. The CDR3 loop is CSARDQGGNTEAFF. CDR3 nucleotides: TGCAGTGCTAGAGATCAGGGGGGGAACACTGAAGCTTTCTTT.

This clonotype was found a few times. This rearrangement joins TRBV7-2 to TRBJ1-4; D perhaps matches TRBD1 (6 bases). CDR1 is SGHTA and CDR2 is FQGNSA in the germline V gene. The CDR3 runs 15 residues. Between the trimmed V and J ends, which lost 3 bases and 7 bases, there was a span of 15 bases. CDR3 sequence: CASSLQQGFGEKLFF. In nucleotides, the CDR3 is TGTGCCAGCAGCTTGCAACAGGGCTTTGGTGAAAAACTGTTTTTT.

This clonotype was detected ten times or more. The J gene is TRBJ1-2, the V gene TRBV30; no clear D. The germline gives CDR1 GTSNPN, CDR2 SVGIG (reference sequence). CDR3 length equals 13 residues. V dropped 0 bases and J dropped 3 bases, with 8 bases sitting between them. In nucleotides, the CDR3 is TGTGCCTGGAGTGTACAACAGCACTATGGCTACACCTTC. As protein: CAWSVQQHYGYTF.

This clonotype was picked up a small number of times. This chain connects TRBV20-1 to TRBJ1-1; TRBD1 is a possible D gene (6 bases). Trimming stripped 6 bases from V and 4 bases from J, with 18 bases between. CDR3 length equals 14 residues. In germline, CDR1 is DFQATT, CDR2 SNEGSKA (reference sequence). The CDR3, as DNA: TGCAGTGCCAGACAAGGGGGTCCCGGCACTGAAGCTTTCTTT. Protein product: CSARQGGPGTEAFF.

Regarding this clonotype: This may stem from a read error, because a much larger clone lies one nucleotide away. The chain carries TRBV10-3 and TRBJ2-2; the D gene is possibly TRBD2 (5 bases). Germline CDR1 and CDR2: ENHRY and SYGVKD. The length of the CDR3 is 13 residues. The CDR3 DNA is TGTACCACCCGCCCGGGAAGCGGCGGGGAGCTGTTTTTT. Protein product: CTTRPGSGGELFF.

This clonotype showed up many times. The chain is built from TRBV3-1 and TRBJ2-5, with unresolved D. Germline V lookup: CDR1 LGHDT, CDR2 YNNKEL (reference sequence). The CDR3 length is 15 residues. V was shortened by 2 bases and J by 4 bases, with 14 bases between the two germline ends. CDR3 sequence: CASSQSTGAGETQYF. The CDR3, as DNA: TGTGCCAGCAGCCAATCAACGGGTGCAGGAGAGACCCAGTACTTC.

The gene calls are TRBV7-2 and TRBJ2-5; D ambiguous. This CDR3 is 12 amino acids long. Germline V gene sequence: CDR1 SGHTA, CDR2 FQGNSA. The V end was cut by 2 bases, the J end by 5 bases, with 6 bases between. CDR3 loop: CASSLSWETQYF. In DNA form, the CDR3 reads TGTGCCAGCAGCTTATCTTGGGAGACCCAGTACTTC.

This clonotype came up many times. CDR3 region: CASSEALVIETQYF. The CDR3 DNA sequence: TGTGCCAGCAGTGAAGCGCTGGTTATTGAGACCCAGTACTTC. The chain is built from TRBV2 and TRBJ2-5; the D is unclear. The V and J ends lost 0 bases and 5 bases respectively, with 10 bases between them. The CDR3 has 14 residues. Germline CDR1 reads SNHLY; CDR2 reads FYNNEI.

This clonotype has a single count. This may be a read error, as it is one base from a much larger clone. The chain combines TRBV5-1 with TRBJ2-1, with 11 bases that match TRBD2. Germline V gene data show CDR1 as SGHRS and CDR2 as YFSETQ. This CDR3 is built from 15 residues. The CDR3 DNA is TGCTCCAGCAGCCTAGCGGGAGGAATTTACAATGAGCAGTTCTTC. Protein sequence: CSSSLAGGIYNEQFF.

This clonotype occurred many times. The CDR3 nucleotides read TGCAGCGTTTCCAATGTCAATCAGCCCCAGCATTTT. Amino acid sequence: CSVSNVNQPQHF. This chain uses TRBV29-1 with TRBJ1-5; no reliable D call. The CDR3 spans 12 residues. V lost 5 bases and J lost 3, with 8 bases in between. Germline assignment: CDR1 SQVTM and CDR2 ANQGSEA.

This clonotype was seen ten or more times. V and J are TRBV5-1 and TRBJ1-1, with TRBD1 as a possible D gene (5 bases). V was trimmed by 1 base and J by 3 bases, leaving 7 bases between them. Germline CDR1 and CDR2: SGHRS and YFSETQ. The CDR3 totals 13 residues. The CDR3 protein is CASSLLGDTEAFF. CDR3 sequence (DNA): TGCGCCAGCAGCTTGCTAGGGGACACTGAAGCTTTCTTT.

In this sample, this clonotype turned up many times. The rearrangement uses TRBV20-1 and TRBJ2-1; 9 bases line up with TRBD2. There are 15 residues in the CDR3. The junction had 8 bases not matched to a gene; V was cut back by 2 bases and J by 6 bases. Germline lookup yields CDR1 DFQATT and CDR2 SNEGSKA (reference sequence). Written as DNA, the CDR3 is TGCAGTGCTAGACCCCCTAGCGGGACGATCAATGAGCAGTTCTTC. It specifies CSARPPSGTINEQFF.